The 29 T cell receptor beta chains listed next were all sequenced from one sample in a study of technical replicates of blood from several donors. Profiling relied on immunoSEQ multiplex PCR, and the TCRdb table lists in-frame clones only, not all of them. The data contain some 84,000 clones, 75% to 95% of them singletons. Input material: T cells isolated from PBMCs. All receptors derive from a human donor in good health.

CDR3: CATSREGAGATDTQYF. CDR3 DNA sequence: TGTGCCACCAGCAGAGAGGGAGCGGGAGCGACAGATACGCAGTATTTT. The J gene is TRBJ2-3, the V gene TRBV15, with 8 nucleotides matching TRBD2. This CDR3 is built from 16 residues. From germline, CDR1 is LNHNV and CDR2 YYDKDF (reference sequence). V lost 0 bases and J lost 3; bases outside the gene matches: 5.

J is TRBJ1-5 and V is TRBV15; no clear D. Germline loops: CDR1 LNHNV, CDR2 YYDKDF (reference sequence). V was pared by 6 bases and J by 0 bases, with 6 bases between. The CDR3 is 13 residues long. The DNA of the CDR3 is TGTGCCACCAGACCTAATAGCAATCAGCCCCAGCATTTT. Translating it yields CATRPNSNQPQHF.

The V call is TRBV6-1, the J call TRBJ2-7; the match to TRBD1 covers 7 bases. V lost 8 bases, J lost 3 bases, and 10 bases stayed unmatched. Germline assignment: CDR1 MNHNS and CDR2 SASEGT. This CDR3 spans 14 amino acids. CDR3 sequence: CASRPPDRDYEQYF. The CDR3 DNA sequence: TGTGCCAGCCGACCACCCGACAGGGACTACGAGCAGTACTTC.

The rearrangement links TRBV7-2 to TRBJ2-7, with 11 bases lining up with TRBD2. The CDR3 totals 17 residues. Germline V gives CDR1 SGHTA, CDR2 FQGNSA. The V segment lost 1 base and the J segment 7 bases; nucleotides outside the gene matches: 12. CDR3 in amino acids: CASSLVAPTSGRGEQYF. The CDR3 DNA sequence: TGTGCCAGCAGCTTAGTCGCCCCAACTAGCGGGAGAGGAGAGCAGTACTTC.

About this clone: The germline gene is not matched at one end of the junction; a read error may be the cause. The V and J genes are TRBV6-5 and TRBJ2-2; 7 bases fit TRBD1. Germline lookup yields CDR1 MNHEY and CDR2 SVGAGI. This CDR3 has 14 residues. CDR3 DNA: TGTGCCAGCGACAGGGACGAGGCGCACCGGGGAGCTGTTTTT. It yields the protein CASDRDEAHRGAVF.

V is TRBV4-1 and J is TRBJ2-2; no clear D. CDR3 size: 14 residues. Trimming pared 3 bases from V and 1 base from J, leaving 6 bases between. Germline loops: CDR1 MGHRA, CDR2 YSYEKL. The CDR3 protein is CASSHGGNTGELFF. The CDR3 DNA sequence: TGCGCCAGCAGCCACGGCGGGAACACCGGGGAGCTGTTTTTT.

The chain uses TRBV6-5 and TRBJ2-3; 8 bases agree with TRBD1. Germline values: CDR1 MNHEY, CDR2 SVGAGI. V was clipped by 7 bases and J by 2 bases; unmatched bases: 8. This CDR3 has 15 residues. The CDR3 sequence: CASTSDRAHTDTQYF. Here the CDR3 DNA reads TGTGCCAGCACCTCGGACAGGGCCCACACAGATACGCAGTATTTT.

The V call is TRBV5-1, the J call TRBJ2-7; 12 bases align to TRBD2. This CDR3 is 16 amino acids long. The trim removed 4 bases at V and 2 bases at J, leaving 7 bases unmatched. Germline assignment: CDR1 SGHRS and CDR2 YFSETQ. For the CDR3, the DNA is TGCGCCAGCAGCCGCGGGACTAGCGGGTATACCTACGAGCAGTACTTC. It encodes CASSRGTSGYTYEQYF.

The rearrangement joins TRBV6-5 to TRBJ1-5; weak D call: TRBD1 (6 bases). The CDR3 is 15 amino acids. Trimming shortened V by 6 bases and J by 5 bases, and 17 bases separated the two germline ends. The germline CDR1 and CDR2 sequences are MNHEY and SVGAGI. The CDR3 bases are TGTGCCAGCAGCTCAAGAACAGGGAAATATCAGCCCCAGCATTTT. It translates to CASSSRTGKYQPQHF.

The chain recombines TRBV4-1 with TRBJ2-5; TRBD1 agrees at 9 bases. The J segment lost 5 bases and the V segment lost 1 base, leaving 8 bases of the junction unmatched. The length of the CDR3 is 16 residues. Per the germline V gene, CDR1 is MGHRA and CDR2 is YSYEKL. The CDR3 DNA sequence: TGCGCCAGCAGCCAAGGATACAGGGGGCAGGGGGAGACCCAGTACTTC. As protein: CASSQGYRGQGETQYF.

V usage is TRBV4-1 and J usage is TRBJ1-5; D unresolved. V was clipped by 0 bases and J by 0 bases, with 9 bases between them. CDR3 length: 16 amino acids. CDR1 and CDR2 from the germline V gene are MGHRA and YSYEKL. CDR3 nucleotides: TGCGCCAGCAGCCAAGATATGGCAGATAGCAATCAGCCCCAGCATTTT. Its translation is CASSQDMADSNQPQHF.

This chain links TRBV6-1 with TRBJ2-1, with D uncertain. Germline CDR1 reads MNHNS; CDR2 reads SASEGT. The CDR3 length is 13 residues. Trimming left V 6 bases short and J 1 base short, with 7 bases between. CDR3 nucleotides: TGTGCCAGCAGATCCAGGTCCTACAATGAGCAGTTCTTC. Its translation: CASRSRSYNEQFF.

The V gene is TRBV6-5, the J gene TRBJ2-7, with D hard to call. Trimming took 4 bases from V and 0 from J, leaving 10 bases between them. Germline values: CDR1 MNHEY, CDR2 SVGAGI. The CDR3 is made up of 14 amino acids. The CDR3 here is CASSSPPGSYEQYF. The CDR3 DNA is TGTGCCAGCAGTTCCCCTCCAGGCTCCTACGAGCAGTACTTC.

The V call is TRBV27, the J call TRBJ2-7; 7 bases match TRBD1. Losses at the gene ends were 6 bases for V and 2 bases for J; bases not matched to a gene: 13. The CDR3 length is 16 residues. Germline CDR1 is MNHEY and CDR2 is SMNVEV (reference sequence). CDR3 bases: TGTGCCAGCAGCAGGACAGGATCACAGGGAGCCTACGAGCAGTACTTC. The encoded protein is CASSRTGSQGAYEQYF.

The chain uses TRBV7-9 and TRBJ2-1; possibly TRBD2 for D (5 bases). The CDR3 runs to 15 residues. Germline-derived CDR1 and CDR2 are SEHNR and FQNEAQ (reference sequence). V lost 3 bases and J lost 1, with 10 bases in between. CDR3 nucleotides: TGTGCCAGCAGCTTGACTACGGGGTCCTACAATGAGCAGTTCTTC. This encodes CASSLTTGSYNEQFF.

The chain combines TRBV2 with TRBJ2-2, with a weak D call TRBD2 (6 bases). Germline loops: CDR1 SNHLY, CDR2 FYNNEI. The CDR3 sequence is 13 residues long. The V end was cut by 7 bases, the J end by 8 bases, with 14 bases between. In nucleotides, the CDR3 is TGTGCCAGCAAATTAGGAGGGTGGGGGGAGCTGTTTTTT. This translates into CASKLGGWGELFF.

The genes are TRBV6-1 and TRBJ2-7, with TRBD2 matching 9 bases. CDR1 and CDR2 from the germline V gene are MNHNS and SASEGT. CDR3 length: 14 amino acids. The V segment lost 11 bases and the J segment 4 bases; nucleotides outside the gene matches: 12. CDR3 bases: TGTGCCGGCGCCCCTTCGGCGGGAGGGTACGAGCAGTACTTC. This codes for CAGAPSAGGYEQYF.

The V call is TRBV25-1, the J call TRBJ2-1, with 11 bases identical to TRBD2. The ends lost 11 bases at V and 6 bases at J; junction bases unmatched: 6. Germline lookup yields CDR1 MGHDK and CDR2 SYGVNS. The CDR3 contains 13 residues. The CDR3 sequence: CACRTSGLNEQFF. The CDR3 DNA is TGTGCCTGTAGGACTAGCGGGCTCAATGAGCAGTTCTTC. Based on the CDR3 plus reference TRBV25-1 and TRBJ2-1, the full variable domain is EADIYQTPRYLVIGTGKKITLECSQTMGHDKMYWYQQDPGMELHLIHYSYGVNSTEKGDLSSESTVSRIRTEHFPLTLESARPSHTSQYLCACRTSGLNEQFFGPGTRLTVL.

The chain recombines TRBV7-2 with TRBJ1-2; 10 bases line up with TRBD1. With 6 bases clipped from V and 2 bases from J, the junction kept 6 bases outside the gene matches. Germline V gives CDR1 SGHTA, CDR2 FQGNSA. There are 15 residues in the CDR3. This CDR3 reads CASRVGQGENYGYTF. The CDR3, as DNA: TGTGCCAGCAGAGTAGGACAGGGGGAGAACTATGGCTACACCTTC.

This clone appeared a single time. The J gene is TRBJ1-1, the V gene TRBV28, with 10 bases matching TRBD1. The ends lost 5 bases at V and 5 bases at J; junction bases unmatched: 5. Germline V gene lookup returns CDR1 MDHEN and CDR2 SYDVKM. The CDR3 loop spans 14 amino acids. The CDR3 DNA sequence: TGTGCCAGCAGTAGGGGACAGGGGAGGACTGAAGCTTTCTTT. Translated: CASSRGQGRTEAFF.

This rearrangement joins TRBV28 to TRBJ2-3; 8 bases are shared with TRBD1. The CDR3 length is 14 residues. The germline CDR1 and CDR2 sequences are MDHEN and SYDVKM. V trimming: 6 bases; J trimming: 8 bases; junction bases outside the gene matches: 10. The CDR3 reads CASSADRGLGTQYF. In DNA form, the CDR3 reads TGTGCCAGCAGCGCCGACAGGGGTCTAGGTACGCAGTATTTT.

The rearrangement joins TRBV7-8 to TRBJ2-1, with a possible D match to TRBD2 (5 bases). V was shortened by 2 bases and J by 9 bases, with 17 bases between the two germline ends. Germline V CDR1 and CDR2: SGHVS, FQNEAQ. The CDR3 is made up of 15 amino acids. CDR3 sequence: CASSLWSGSTIEQFF. The CDR3 DNA reads as TGTGCCAGCAGCTTATGGTCGGGGTCTACAATTGAGCAGTTCTTC.

The chain joins TRBV11-2 to TRBJ2-5, with D tentatively TRBD2 (5 bases). CDR3 length equals 16 residues. CDR1 and CDR2 from the germline V gene are SGHAT and FQNNGV. Trimming took 5 bases from V and 1 from J, leaving 17 bases between them. The CDR3 coding sequence is TGTGCCAGCAGCCCTGCACGAGCGGCACGCCAAGAGACCCAGTACTTC. Translated, it gives CASSPARAARQETQYF.

The rearrangement uses TRBV19 and TRBJ1-1, with 7 bases fitting TRBD1. CDR3 length equals 15 residues. CDR1 is LNHDA, CDR2 SQIVND, per germline (reference sequence). Germline trimming cut 3 bases from V and 4 bases from J; bases unmatched to any gene: 8. The CDR3 DNA is TGTGCCAGTAGTATGTCCCTACAGGGGACCACTGAAGCTTTCTTT. Amino acids: CASSMSLQGTTEAFF.

The chain is built from TRBV7-2 and TRBJ2-3, with a weak D call TRBD1 (7 bases). This CDR3 spans 14 amino acids. V was shortened by 5 bases and J by 6 bases, with 15 bases between the two germline ends. The germline V gene encodes CDR1 SGHTA and CDR2 FQGNSA. The CDR3 bases are TGTGCCAGCAGCCCCTCAGGGGGGTGGGATACGCAGTATTTT. It encodes CASSPSGGWDTQYF.

The CDR3, as DNA: TGTGCCAGCAGTGACTCCCCTGTCTCCTACAATGAGCAGTTCTTC. This translates into CASSDSPVSYNEQFF. The rearrangement links TRBV6-4 to TRBJ2-1, with no clear D. This CDR3 contains 15 residues. Deletions cut 0 bases from V and 0 bases from J, with 6 bases between. Germline V gene sequence: CDR1 MRHNA, CDR2 SNTAGT.

This chain uses TRBV2 with TRBJ1-5; D remains ambiguous. V lost 2 bases and J lost 3, with 11 bases in between. Per the germline V gene, CDR1 is SNHLY and CDR2 is FYNNEI. The length of the CDR3 is 15 residues. The CDR3 DNA follows: TGTGCCAGCAGTGAATTGCAGGATTCCAATCAGCCCCAGCATTTT. This translates into CASSELQDSNQPQHF.

This rearrangement joins TRBV5-1 to TRBJ2-5, with TRBD2 matching 8 bases. From germline, CDR1 is SGHRS and CDR2 YFSETQ. This CDR3 region has 16 residues. V trimming: 2 bases; J trimming: 2 bases; junction bases outside the gene matches: 8. CDR3 bases: TGCGCCAGCAGCTTCCGGCTAGCGGGCGAACAAGAGACCCAGTACTTC. This sequence encodes CASSFRLAGEQETQYF.

The chain employs TRBV7-3 and TRBJ1-1, with no clear D. Germline V lookup: CDR1 SGHTA, CDR2 FQGTGA. The ends were cut back, 5 bases at V and 6 bases at J, with 19 bases in the middle. This CDR3 contains 15 residues. The CDR3 DNA sequence: TGTGCCAGCAGCCCTCGCCCAGGTCAGGAGGCTGAAGCTTTCTTT. This encodes CASSPRPGQEAEAFF.